Below are 14 T cell receptor beta chains sequenced from a single sample in a study of read filtering for tumor transcriptome and immune sequencing. From about 400 ng of RNA, a library with molecular barcoded alpha/delta and beta/gamma adaptors was made. One entry per CDR3 protein, called by TCRdb with MiXCR from the reads. The sample has around 130,000 distinct CDR3 sequences, about 13% seen once. Sequences were obtained from a population of CD138-negative cells sorted from bone marrow. The receptors were sampled from a donor aged 40 or over with multiple myeloma.

The rearrangement links TRBV4-2 to TRBJ2-5; possible D gene TRBD2, 5 bases. This CDR3 region has 16 residues. The V gene's germline CDR1 is LGHNA and CDR2 YNFKEQ. Trimming stripped 0 bases from V and 5 bases from J, with 16 bases between. CDR3 DNA: TGTGCCAGCAGCCAAGATCCGTACACGGAGGTGGAGACCCAGTACTTC. Its protein is CASSQDPYTEVETQYF.

The V gene is TRBV6-2 or TRBV6-3, the J gene TRBJ1-5; no clear D. This CDR3 has 14 residues. V was cut by 5 bases and J by 7 bases, with 15 bases left in between. In germline, CDR1 is MNHEY, CDR2 SVGEGT. The CDR3 loop is CASSQRWGDQPQHF. Written as DNA, the CDR3 is TGTGCCAGCAGTCAACGATGGGGTGACCAGCCCCAGCATTTT.

This clonotype was detected ten times or more. The gene calls are TRBV20-1 and TRBJ2-7, with 8 positions matching TRBD2. V lost 0 bases and J lost 3; bases outside the gene matches: 7. CDR3 length: 15 amino acids. Germline V gene lookup returns CDR1 DFQATT and CDR2 SNEGSKA (reference sequence). DNA for the CDR3: TGCAGTGCTAGAGATGTTCTAGCGGGCAACTACGAGCAGTACTTC. Residues: CSARDVLAGNYEQYF.

This clonotype was detected ten times or more. This chain uses TRBV5-1 with TRBJ2-7; D call uncertain. V was pared by 0 bases and J by 6 bases, with 7 bases between. Per germline, CDR1 SGHRS and CDR2 YFSETQ. This CDR3 comprises 12 residues. CDR3 in DNA: TGCGCCAGCAGCTTGGTAGGGATCGAGCAGTACTTC. This translates into CASSLVGIEQYF.

The V call is TRBV15, the J call TRBJ2-1; D unresolved. Per the germline V gene, CDR1 is LNHNV and CDR2 is YYDKDF (reference sequence). The CDR3 extends over 12 amino acids. V shed 0 bases and J shed 15 bases, with 12 bases lying between them. Here the CDR3 reads CATSRDQRAPFF. DNA of the CDR3: TGTGCCACCAGCAGAGATCAAAGGGCCCCGTTCTTC.

In this sample, this clonotype turned up many times. V and J are TRBV7-9 and TRBJ2-1; D remains unclear. With 4 bases removed from V and 7 bases from J, the gap between germline ends came to 20 bases. Germline values: CDR1 SEHNR, CDR2 FQNEAQ (reference sequence). This CDR3 contains 16 residues. CDR3: CASSSGPIEAKNEQFF. The DNA for the CDR3 is TGTGCCAGCAGCTCAGGACCGATTGAGGCTAAAAATGAGCAGTTCTTC.

In regard to this clonotype: It may be a read error: a sequence one base away is much more abundant. The V and J genes are TRBV6-1 and TRBJ1-1; D unresolved. Germline loops: CDR1 MNHNS, CDR2 SASEGT. The V end was cut by 7 bases, the J end by 1 base, with 10 bases between. The CDR3 totals 13 residues. CDR3 protein: CASTAERNTEAFF. The DNA of the CDR3 is TGTGCCAGCACGGCAGAGCGGAACACTGAAGCTTTCTTT.

Remarks on this clonotype: One end of the junction is discordant with germline, which a read error may explain. The chain links TRBV5-1 to TRBJ2-1, with D maybe TRBD2 (5 bases). Germline V gene sequence: CDR1 SGHRS, CDR2 YFSETQ. The CDR3 loop spans 14 amino acids. The CDR3 here is CASSLELEANEQLF. In DNA form, the CDR3 reads TGCGCCAGCAGCTTGGAACTAGAAGCTAATGAGCAGCTCTTC.

Only a few counts were recorded for this clonotype. A much larger clone lies a single base off, so this may be a read error. The chain employs TRBV6-2 or TRBV6-3 and TRBJ1-5; D ambiguous. Germline CDR1 is MNHEY and CDR2 is SVGEGT. The CDR3 length is 14 residues. The CDR3 loop is CVSSYRAPNQPQHF. Here the CDR3 DNA reads TGTGTCAGCAGTTATAGGGCGCCCAATCAGCCCCAGCATTTT.

This clonotype was found a few times. Sequence at one end of the junction differs from germline and may be a read error. This chain connects TRBV6-5 to TRBJ2-6; D gene ambiguous. The CDR3 is made up of 15 amino acids. Looked up from germline, CDR1 is MNHEY and CDR2 is SVGAGI. DNA of the CDR3: TGTGCCAGCAGTTACTCTTTCGGAAGGGCCAACGTCATGACTTTC. It encodes CASSYSFGRANVMTF.

This clonotype was detected ten times or more. The rearrangement links TRBV10-3 to TRBJ2-7; TRBD2 matches at 11 bases. The CDR3 is 16 residues long. V shed 5 bases and J 0 bases; nucleotides not matched to a gene: 6. Germline V gene sequence: CDR1 ENHRY, CDR2 SYGVKD. CDR3 sequence reads: CAISKTSGNRSYEQYF. The CDR3 nucleotides read TGTGCCATCAGTAAGACTAGCGGGAACCGCTCCTACGAGCAGTACTTC.

This clonotype was counted a few times. This may come from a read error, since a much larger clone is one base off. The rearrangement joins TRBV10-3 to TRBJ2-7, with D unresolved. Germline V gene data show CDR1 as ENHRY and CDR2 as SYGVKD. The CDR3 consists of 12 residues. CDR3 loop: CAISVSSHEQYF. The CDR3 DNA reads TGTGCCATCAGTGTTAGCTCCCACGAGCAGTACTTC.

This clonotype has just a few counts. The rearrangement uses TRBV14 and TRBJ2-1, with 9 bases fitting TRBD2. The CDR3 has 16 residues. Trimming cost V 1 base and J 11 bases; bases outside gene matches: 12. Germline V gives CDR1 SGHDN, CDR2 FVKESK. CDR3 nucleotides: TGTGCCAGCAGCCAAGTAGGAGCGGGAGGTTTCAGTAAGCAGTTCTTC. Amino acid sequence: CASSQVGAGGFSKQFF.

This clonotype has just a few counts. A much bigger clone sits one base away, suggesting this may be a read error. The chain employs TRBV4-2 and TRBJ2-7; possibly TRBD2 for D (5 bases). The CDR3 is 16 residues long. The germline V gene has CDR1 LGHNA and CDR2 YNFKEQ. The CDR3 region is CASSQEQAESSHEQYF. CDR3 in DNA: TGTGCCAGCAGCCAAGAGCAAGCGGAGTCCTCCCACGAGCAGTACTTC.